The 21 T cell receptor beta chains presented below share a single source sample, sequenced in a study of shared T cell receptors in the human thymus. Data came from immunoSEQ multiplex PCR; TCRdb stores just in-frame clones and leaves some out. The data hold roughly 410,000 clones, with approximately 95% observed a single time. Sequencing was performed on thymocytes. The receptor set was obtained from a human donor.

The V gene is TRBV28, the J gene TRBJ2-3; TRBD2 is a possible D gene (5 bases). V was trimmed by 3 bases and J by 5 bases, leaving 21 bases between them. Germline V gene lookup returns CDR1 MDHEN and CDR2 SYDVKM. The CDR3 extends over 17 amino acids. The CDR3 DNA is TGTGCCAGCAGTTTTTTCGCTACCTCCGGGATAAGAGATACGCAGTATTTT. This sequence encodes CASSFFATSGIRDTQYF.

The rearrangement uses TRBV7-9 and TRBJ2-7, with D possibly TRBD1 on 5 matching bases. CDR1 and CDR2 from the germline V gene are SEHNR and FQNEAQ (reference sequence). This CDR3 region has 15 residues. Trimming pared 3 bases from V and 3 bases from J, leaving 15 bases between. In DNA form, the CDR3 reads TGTGCCAGCAGCTTGGGGCCCGGGCAGTACTACGAGCAGTACTTC. It codes for CASSLGPGQYYEQYF.

This chain joins TRBV11-2 and TRBJ2-3; TRBD2 matches at 8 bases. V shed 2 bases, J shed 1 base, and the junction held 2 bases outside the gene matches. The V gene's germline CDR1 is SGHAT and CDR2 FQNNGV. The CDR3 sequence is 15 residues long. CDR3 bases: TGTGCCAGCAGCTTAAGCGGGGGAGGCACAGATACGCAGTATTTT. It encodes CASSLSGGGTDTQYF.

This chain uses TRBV5-1 with TRBJ2-7, with 7 positions matching TRBD1. Germline V lookup: CDR1 SGHRS, CDR2 YFSETQ. The CDR3 is 15 amino acids. V shed 4 bases and J 4 bases; nucleotides not matched to a gene: 11. Written as DNA, the CDR3 is TGCGCCAGCAGCAACTCCGGGACAGTCCCATACGAGCAGTACTTC. Its translation: CASSNSGTVPYEQYF.

The genes are TRBV19 and TRBJ2-1, with 8 positions matching TRBD2. Trimming at V came to 7 bases and at J to 0 bases, leaving 8 bases not matched to a gene. Germline-derived CDR1 and CDR2 are LNHDA and SQIVND (reference sequence). This CDR3 contains 16 residues. The CDR3 loop is CASTSGGENSYNEQFF. The CDR3 DNA reads TGTGCCAGTACCTCGGGAGGGGAAAACTCCTACAATGAGCAGTTCTTC.

The chain carries TRBV4-3 and TRBJ2-1; 12 nucleotides align to TRBD2. The CDR3 spans 19 residues. Germline V gene sequence: CDR1 LGHNA, CDR2 YSLEER. V lost 0 bases to trimming and J lost 8 bases; unmatched junction nucleotides: 14. CDR3 sequence reads: CASSQEGGTSGRPLDEQFF. Written as DNA, the CDR3 is TGCGCCAGCAGCCAAGAGGGGGGAACTAGCGGGAGGCCCCTTGATGAGCAGTTCTTC.

The chain combines TRBV11-2 with TRBJ2-1; TRBD2 is a possible D gene (5 bases). The CDR3 is 14 residues long. Germline CDR1 SGHAT, CDR2 FQNNGV. Trimming removed 5 bases from V and 6 bases from J, with 14 bases in between. The CDR3 here is CASSPPGSPNEQFF. The CDR3 coding sequence is TGTGCCAGCAGCCCCCCGGGGAGCCCCAATGAGCAGTTCTTC. Based on the CDR3 plus reference TRBV11-2 and TRBJ2-1, the full variable domain is EAGVAQSPRYKIIEKRQSVAFWCNPISGHATLYWYQQILGQGPKLLIQFQNNGVVDDSQLPKDRFSAERLKGVDSTLKIQPAKLEDSAVYLCASSPPGSPNEQFFGPGTRLTVL.

V and J are TRBV7-6 and TRBJ1-2; no definite D call. V was cut by 1 base and J by 2 bases, with 14 bases left in between. CDR3 length equals 16 residues. In germline, CDR1 is SGHVS, CDR2 FNYEAQ. CDR3 residues: CASSLGGQLLNYGYTF. CDR3 coding DNA: TGTGCCAGCAGCTTAGGAGGGCAGCTACTAAACTATGGCTACACCTTC.

The rearrangement links TRBV28 to TRBJ2-1, with 7 bases aligning to TRBD2. With V trimmed by 10 bases and J by 3 bases, 12 bases remained unmatched. The V gene's germline CDR1 is MDHEN and CDR2 SYDVKM. The CDR3 covers 15 residues. CDR3: CATQRRLADYNEQFF. The CDR3 DNA reads as TGTGCCACTCAACGGCGGCTAGCGGACTACAATGAGCAGTTCTTC.

J is TRBJ1-1 and V is TRBV9, with TRBD1 as a possible D gene (6 bases). This CDR3 comprises 14 residues. Germline-derived CDR1 and CDR2 are SGDLS and YYNGEE. V was pared by 3 bases and J by 8 bases, with 17 bases between. The CDR3 DNA reads as TGTGCCAGCAGCGACAAGGACGGGGGCCGGGAAGCTTTCTTT. Amino acid sequence: CASSDKDGGREAFF.

The gene calls are TRBV19 and TRBJ1-2, with no clear D. The CDR3 totals 13 residues. V was shortened by 3 bases and J by 4 bases, with 9 bases between the two germline ends. Germline CDR1 is LNHDA and CDR2 is SQIVND (reference sequence). The CDR3 region has the DNA TGTGCCAGTAGTATTGGGGTGGGCTATGGCTACACCTTC. Protein sequence: CASSIGVGYGYTF.

This chain uses TRBV2 with TRBJ2-7; D may be TRBD1 or TRBD2 (5 bases each). The V end was cut by 8 bases, the J end by 2 bases, with 25 bases between. CDR1 and CDR2 (germline): SNHLY, FYNNEI. The CDR3 runs to 17 residues. The CDR3 reads CASRGSKTGGGAYEQYF. In DNA, the CDR3 is TGTGCCAGCCGAGGCTCAAAAACAGGAGGAGGCGCCTACGAGCAGTACTTC. Supplemented by reference TRBV2 and TRBJ2-7, the full variable domain reads EPEVTQTPSHQVTQMGQEVILRCVPISNHLYFYWYRQILGQKVEFLVSFYNNEISEKSEIFDDQFSVERPDGSNFTLKIRSTKLEDSAMYFCASRGSKTGGGAYEQYFGPGTRLTVT.

V gene TRBV7-9 combines with J gene TRBJ2-7; D uncertain. Looked up from germline, CDR1 is SEHNR and CDR2 is FQNEAQ (reference sequence). This CDR3 is built from 15 residues. V was cut by 2 bases and J by 6 bases, with 17 bases left in between. Here the CDR3 DNA reads TGTGCCAGCAGCTTAACGTCCGCGGCCGGCTTCGAGCAGTACTTC. Translating it yields CASSLTSAAGFEQYF.

The V call is TRBV28, the J call TRBJ1-2; 9 bases are shared with TRBD1. V lost 4 bases and J lost 5; bases outside the gene matches: 2. Germline-derived CDR1 and CDR2 are MDHEN and SYDVKM. There are 13 residues in the CDR3. DNA for the CDR3: TGTGCCAGCAGTTCAGGACAGGGGTATGGCTACACCTTC. It encodes CASSSGQGYGYTF.

This clone was detected only once. The chain carries TRBV9 and TRBJ1-3; D uncertain. The CDR3 runs 14 residues. Trimming pared 3 bases from V and 3 bases from J, leaving 10 bases between. Germline assignment: CDR1 SGDLS and CDR2 YYNGEE. The CDR3 nucleotides read TGTGCCAGCAGCGAGGAAGGGAATGGAAACACCATATATTTT. Its protein product is CASSEEGNGNTIYF.

V and J are TRBV10-3 and TRBJ2-7; 7 nucleotides line up with TRBD2. The CDR3 is made up of 17 amino acids. Germline V gene data show CDR1 as ENHRY and CDR2 as SYGVKD. V was pared by 3 bases and J by 1 base, with 12 bases of the junction left unmatched. CDR3 region: CAISDRLVLAVSYEQYF. CDR3 DNA sequence: TGTGCCATCAGTGATAGATTGGTCCTAGCGGTTTCCTACGAGCAGTACTTC.

The V call is TRBV6-1, the J call TRBJ1-1; D is perhaps TRBD1 (6 bases). Germline V gene lookup returns CDR1 MNHNS and CDR2 SASEGT. This CDR3 region has 19 residues. Trimming removed 1 base from V and 5 bases from J, with 26 bases in between. CDR3 in DNA: TGTGCCAGCAGTGAAGAAAGGGGGGGATTAGCATCGGTAGGGACTGAAGCTTTCTTT. It yields the protein CASSEERGGLASVGTEAFF.

The chain carries TRBV9 and TRBJ2-3; possibly TRBD1 for D (6 bases). CDR1 and CDR2 from the germline V gene are SGDLS and YYNGEE. The V gene lost 1 base and the J gene lost 1 base, with 13 bases spanning the gap. CDR3 size: 16 residues. Here the CDR3 reads CASSVPRGLGTDTQYF. The CDR3 DNA follows: TGTGCCAGCAGCGTACCCAGGGGATTGGGCACAGATACGCAGTATTTT.

The chain is built from TRBV28 and TRBJ1-2; D gene unclear. Looked up from germline, CDR1 is MDHEN and CDR2 is SYDVKM. The V end was cut by 2 bases, the J end by 5 bases, with 9 bases between. The CDR3 loop spans 13 amino acids. The CDR3 bases are TGTGCCAGCAGTTTAGGACGGAGTTATGGCTACACCTTC. Its translation is CASSLGRSYGYTF.

This clone has just one count. This chain uses TRBV2 with TRBJ2-3, with TRBD1 matching 8 bases. V gave up 1 base and J gave up 3 bases; unmatched junction bases: 6. Germline lookup yields CDR1 SNHLY and CDR2 FYNNEI. This CDR3 region has 16 residues. CDR3 coding DNA: TGTGCCAGCAGTGAAGAGGGCAGGGGGCAGACAGATACGCAGTATTTT. It encodes CASSEEGRGQTDTQYF.

V gene TRBV30 combines with J gene TRBJ1-3; D is undetermined. The CDR3 runs 13 residues. V was pared by 3 bases and J by 2 bases, with 8 bases between. The germline gives CDR1 GTSNPN, CDR2 SVGIG (reference sequence). CDR3 in DNA: TGTGCCTGGAGACGTGGTCCTGGAAACACCATATATTTT. Translating it yields CAWRRGPGNTIYF.